Shown below are 15 T cell receptor beta chains from a single sample sequenced in a study of CD4 T cells in relation to SARS-CoV-2 and coronaviruses. Data came from immunoSEQ multiplex PCR; TCRdb stores just in-frame clones and leaves some out. The sample comprises tens of thousands of clones, about 82% of which are singletons, and roughly a fifth rests with the top ten. No cognate antigen is known for these TCRs. Before the COVID-19 pandemic, during about 2010-2018, CD4+ T cells were taken from unexposed donors. Isolation of CD4+ T cells took place after less than 13 days in culture. Sequencing input: CD4+ T cells from PBMCs, cultured in vitro. The receptors were sampled from a human donor in good health.

This rearrangement joins TRBV25-1 to TRBJ2-7, with TRBD1 as a possible D gene (5 bases). V gave up 1 base and J gave up 5 bases, with 18 bases separating them. Germline V gene sequence: CDR1 MGHDK, CDR2 SYGVNS. The length of the CDR3 is 16 residues. This CDR3 is CASSEWALTRVHEQYF. The CDR3 bases are TGTGCCAGCAGTGAATGGGCCCTGACCAGGGTCCACGAGCAGTACTTC.

V and J are TRBV14 and TRBJ2-1, with TRBD2 matching over 9 bases. The germline V gene has CDR1 SGHDN and CDR2 FVKESK. The V gene end was trimmed by 4 bases and the J gene end by 7 bases; junction bases not matched to a gene: 8. The CDR3 has 15 residues. The CDR3 protein is CASSPWASGKNEQFF. The CDR3 DNA follows: TGTGCCAGCAGCCCATGGGCTAGCGGGAAAAATGAGCAGTTCTTC.

The gene calls are TRBV5-8 and TRBJ1-2; the D gene is possibly TRBD1 (6 bases). This CDR3 has 13 residues. Germline-derived CDR1 and CDR2 are SGHTS and YDEGEE. The germline V and J ends were trimmed by 3 bases and 8 bases, with 14 bases remaining between them. The CDR3 sequence is CASSSGTPVGYTF. The CDR3 DNA reads TGTGCCAGCAGCTCCGGGACACCCGTGGGCTACACCTTC.

The chain recombines TRBV12-5 with TRBJ2-3; no clear D gene. Germline values: CDR1 LGHNT, CDR2 FRNRAP. V was cut by 6 bases and J by 3 bases, with 10 bases left in between. CDR3 length: 13 residues. Here the CDR3 DNA reads TGTGCTAGTGGCCGACCGACGACAGATACGCAGTATTTT. Protein product: CASGRPTTDTQYF.

This chain joins TRBV12-5 and TRBJ1-1, with D possibly TRBD1 on 5 matching bases. The CDR3 is 14 amino acids. V was cut by 4 bases and J by 3 bases, with 12 bases left in between. Germline V CDR1 and CDR2: LGHNT, FRNRAP. The CDR3 reads CASGSTVGDTEAFF. CDR3 DNA: TGTGCTAGTGGTTCCACGGTGGGGGACACTGAAGCTTTCTTT.

The chain employs TRBV5-1 and TRBJ1-5, with TRBD1 matching 8 bases. After removal of 2 bases from V and 5 bases from J, the junction contained 3 bases not matched to a gene. Germline CDR1 SGHRS, CDR2 YFSETQ. The CDR3 extends over 14 amino acids. DNA of the CDR3: TGCGCCAGCAGCTTAACAGGGGGTGATCAGCCCCAGCATTTT. This translates into CASSLTGGDQPQHF.

The sample holds one count of this clone. V and J are TRBV7-2 and TRBJ2-7, with D possibly TRBD1 on 6 matching bases. The ends were cut back, 5 bases at V and 0 bases at J, with 17 bases in the middle. Germline CDR1 and CDR2: SGHTA and FQGNSA. The length of the CDR3 is 16 residues. The CDR3 loop is CASSEPGQILSYEQYF. In nucleotides, the CDR3 is TGTGCCAGCAGCGAGCCCGGACAGATTCTCTCCTACGAGCAGTACTTC.

The chain uses TRBV7-2 and TRBJ1-5, with D tentatively TRBD1 (5 bases). V lost 1 base and J 0 bases, leaving 7 bases between the germline ends. There are 15 residues in the CDR3. Germline values: CDR1 SGHTA, CDR2 FQGNSA. CDR3 protein: CASSLGGNSNQPQHF. The CDR3 nucleotides are TGTGCCAGCAGCTTAGGGGGGAATAGCAATCAGCCCCAGCATTTT.

The chain carries TRBV6-5 and TRBJ2-2; 7 bases map to TRBD2. The V and J ends lost 6 bases and 0 bases, in that order; junction bases with no gene match: 4. The CDR3 totals 15 residues. Germline lookup yields CDR1 MNHEY and CDR2 SVGAGI. The CDR3 nucleotides are TGTGCCAGCAGCGCCGGACTAGCGAACACCGGGGAGCTGTTTTTT. It translates to CASSAGLANTGELFF.

The rearrangement uses TRBV5-1 and TRBJ1-2, with D possibly matching TRBD1 (5 bases). Germline CDR1 SGHRS, CDR2 YFSETQ. This CDR3 region has 15 residues. Deletions cut 2 bases from V and 4 bases from J, with 15 bases between. This CDR3 reads CASSFPDTFGYGYTF. CDR3 DNA sequence: TGCGCCAGCAGCTTCCCGGACACCTTTGGCTATGGCTACACCTTC.

V usage is TRBV6-1 and J usage is TRBJ1-2, with D tentatively TRBD1 (6 bases). The CDR3 totals 16 residues. The V gene's germline CDR1 is MNHNS and CDR2 SASEGT. Trimming removed 3 bases from V and 5 bases from J, with 19 bases in between. This chain's CDR3 is CASSEGGGIKPYGYTF. CDR3 coding DNA: TGTGCCAGCAGTGAGGGAGGGGGAATCAAACCTTATGGCTACACCTTC.

The gene calls are TRBV10-3 and TRBJ2-1, with TRBD1 matching 12 bases. The CDR3 covers 17 residues. Per germline, CDR1 ENHRY and CDR2 SYGVKD. With 6 bases clipped from V and 7 bases from J, the junction kept 13 bases outside the gene matches. The CDR3 is CAISREPGQGARNEQFF. The CDR3 region has the DNA TGTGCCATCAGCAGAGAACCGGGACAGGGGGCGAGGAATGAGCAGTTCTTC.

The chain uses TRBV5-1 and TRBJ2-2, with D possibly being TRBD2 (5 bases). V was shortened by 0 bases and J by 6 bases, with 12 bases between the two germline ends. Germline values: CDR1 SGHRS, CDR2 YFSETQ. This CDR3 has 15 amino acids. CDR3 amino acids: CASSLAVSGSGELFF. The CDR3 DNA reads as TGCGCCAGCAGCTTGGCTGTTTCGGGATCCGGGGAGCTGTTTTTT.

V and J are TRBV5-5 and TRBJ2-5; 10 nucleotides line up with TRBD1. The CDR3 covers 20 residues. Germline V lookup: CDR1 SGHKS, CDR2 YYEKEE (reference sequence). V trimming: 2 bases; J trimming: 4 bases; junction bases outside the gene matches: 20. For the CDR3, the DNA is TGTGCCAGCAGCTTACGAACACCAACGACGGGACAGGGGTTTTTAGAGACCCAGTACTTC. Its protein is CASSLRTPTTGQGFLETQYF.

The chain links TRBV4-3 to TRBJ2-3; D is uncertain. V was cut by 4 bases and J by 8 bases, with 19 bases left in between. The CDR3 consists of 15 residues. The germline V gene encodes CDR1 LGHNA and CDR2 YSLEER. The CDR3 DNA reads TGCGCCAGCAGCCGGGTAGACTTCCCGGGCGGTACGCAGTATTTT. It translates to CASSRVDFPGGTQYF.